What follows describes a single T cell receptor (beta chain). The data stem from a study of blood T cells in healthy people across ages. The CDR3 runs 13 residues. Looked up from germline, CDR1 is SGHRS and CDR2 is YFSETQ. Through a sample-barcoded 5' primer and a J-beta primer mix, a second PCR was run for roughly 6 to 12 cycles. TCRdb passed the 5' RACE reads through MiXCR, listing each CDR3 protein once. The sample lists just under 550,000 distinct CDR3 sequences, less than 25% occurring once. The donors, aged 6 to 90, were healthy Caucasians from Russia. Researchers report isolating at least 6.5 million PBMCs per sample. These data were likewise used in another study, on T cells of mothers and their children. This second report adds: When mothers and children were related, their normalized repertoire overlap, which was always slightly higher, did not differ significantly from that of unrelated pairs.

The sequenced sample consisted of blood. The TCR comes from a boy younger than 18 in good health. This chain uses TRBV5-1 with TRBJ2-5; possible D gene TRBD1, 6 bases. The J call may not be correct, given that the DNA end is closer to TRBJ2-7. In DNA, the CDR3 is TGCGCCAGCAGCTTCCGAGGGGGCTACGAGCAGTACTTC. Translating it yields CASSFRGGYEQYF.